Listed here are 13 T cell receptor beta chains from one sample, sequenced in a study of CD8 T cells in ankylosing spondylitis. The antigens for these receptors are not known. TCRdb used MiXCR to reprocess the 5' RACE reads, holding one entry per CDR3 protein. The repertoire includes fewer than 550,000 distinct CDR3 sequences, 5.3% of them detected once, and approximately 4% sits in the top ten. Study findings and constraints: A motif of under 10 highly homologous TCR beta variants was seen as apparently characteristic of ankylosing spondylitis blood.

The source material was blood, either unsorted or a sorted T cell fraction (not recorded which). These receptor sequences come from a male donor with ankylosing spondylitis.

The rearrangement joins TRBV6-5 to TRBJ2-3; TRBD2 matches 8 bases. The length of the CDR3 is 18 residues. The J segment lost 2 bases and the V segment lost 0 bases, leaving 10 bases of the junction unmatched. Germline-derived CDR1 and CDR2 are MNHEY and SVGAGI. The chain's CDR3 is CASSYSGGTGGPTDTQYF. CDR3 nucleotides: TGTGCCAGCAGTTACTCGGGTGGGACGGGAGGGCCCACAGATACGCAGTATTTT.

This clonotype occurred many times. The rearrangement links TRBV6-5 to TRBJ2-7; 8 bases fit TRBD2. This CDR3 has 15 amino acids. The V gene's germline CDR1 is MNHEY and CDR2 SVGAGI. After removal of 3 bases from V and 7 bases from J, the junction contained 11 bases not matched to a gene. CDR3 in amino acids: CASSYYETSVNEQYF. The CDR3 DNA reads TGTGCCAGCAGTTATTACGAGACTAGCGTCAATGAGCAGTACTTC.

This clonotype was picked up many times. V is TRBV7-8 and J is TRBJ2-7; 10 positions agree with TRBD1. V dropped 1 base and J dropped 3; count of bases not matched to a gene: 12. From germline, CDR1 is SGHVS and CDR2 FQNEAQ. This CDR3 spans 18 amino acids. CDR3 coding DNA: TGTGCCAGCAGCTTAGTAGCCTCTTTTCGGGACAGGGGCTACGAGCAGTACTTC. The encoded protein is CASSLVASFRDRGYEQYF.

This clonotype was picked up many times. In DNA, the CDR3 is TGTGCCAGCAGTCTAGGACAGGGGGCCAAAAACATTCAGTACTTC. It encodes CASSLGQGAKNIQYF. The chain couples TRBV6-2 or TRBV6-3 to TRBJ2-4; 9 bases line up with TRBD1. The CDR3 runs to 15 residues. From germline, CDR1 is MNHEY and CDR2 SVGEGT. Trimming removed 5 bases from V and 1 base from J; junction bases left unmatched: 3.

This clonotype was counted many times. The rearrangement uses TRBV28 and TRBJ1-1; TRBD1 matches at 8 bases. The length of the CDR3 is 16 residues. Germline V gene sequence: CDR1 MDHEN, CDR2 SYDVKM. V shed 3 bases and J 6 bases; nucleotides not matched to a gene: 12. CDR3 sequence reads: CASSFSMRGQAPEAFF. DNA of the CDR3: TGTGCCAGCAGTTTTAGTATGCGGGGACAGGCTCCTGAAGCTTTCTTT.

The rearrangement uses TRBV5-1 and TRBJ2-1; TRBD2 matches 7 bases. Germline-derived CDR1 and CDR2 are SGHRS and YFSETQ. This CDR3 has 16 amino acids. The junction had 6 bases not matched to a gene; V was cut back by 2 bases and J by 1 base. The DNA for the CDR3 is TGCGCCAGCAGCTTCGAGCGGGGTAGGTCCTACAATGAGCAGTTCTTC. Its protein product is CASSFERGRSYNEQFF.

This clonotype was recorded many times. This CDR3 is CSARSGSNQETQYF. CDR3 bases: TGCAGTGCTAGAAGCGGGAGTAACCAAGAGACCCAGTACTTC. The rearrangement links TRBV20-1 to TRBJ2-5, with TRBD2 matching over 8 bases. After removal of 2 bases from V and 0 bases from J, the junction contained 2 bases not matched to a gene. This CDR3 comprises 14 residues. CDR1 is DFQATT and CDR2 is SNEGSKA in the germline V gene (reference sequence).

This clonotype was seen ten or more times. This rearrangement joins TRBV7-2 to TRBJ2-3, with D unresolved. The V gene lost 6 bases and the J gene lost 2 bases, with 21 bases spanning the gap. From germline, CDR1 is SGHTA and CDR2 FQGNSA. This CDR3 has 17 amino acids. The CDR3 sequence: CASRRFLPGSSTDTQYF. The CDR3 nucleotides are TGTGCCAGCAGACGCTTTCTTCCAGGTTCATCCACAGATACGCAGTATTTT.

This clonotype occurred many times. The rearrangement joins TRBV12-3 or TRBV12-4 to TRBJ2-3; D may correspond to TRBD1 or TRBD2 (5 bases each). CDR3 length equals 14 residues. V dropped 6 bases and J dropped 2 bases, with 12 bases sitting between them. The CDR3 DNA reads TGTGCCAGCAGGATCCGGGGCATCACAGATACGCAGTATTTT. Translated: CASRIRGITDTQYF.

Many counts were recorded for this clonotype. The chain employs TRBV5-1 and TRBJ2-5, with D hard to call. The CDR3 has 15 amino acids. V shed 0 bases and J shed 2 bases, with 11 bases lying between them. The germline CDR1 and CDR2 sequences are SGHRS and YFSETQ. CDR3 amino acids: CASSLVVDGQETQYF. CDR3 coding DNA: TGCGCCAGCAGCTTGGTCGTGGACGGTCAAGAGACCCAGTACTTC.

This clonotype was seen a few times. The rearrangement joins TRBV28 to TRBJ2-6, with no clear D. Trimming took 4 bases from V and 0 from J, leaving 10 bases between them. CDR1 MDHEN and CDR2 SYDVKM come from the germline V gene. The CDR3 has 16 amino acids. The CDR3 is CASSSTIGSGANVLTF. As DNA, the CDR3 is TGTGCCAGCAGTTCAACGATCGGCTCTGGGGCCAACGTCCTGACTTTC.

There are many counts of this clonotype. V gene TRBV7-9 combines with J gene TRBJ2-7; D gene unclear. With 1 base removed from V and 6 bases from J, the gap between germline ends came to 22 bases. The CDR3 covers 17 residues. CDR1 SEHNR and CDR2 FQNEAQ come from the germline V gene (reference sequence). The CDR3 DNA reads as TGTGCCAGCAGCTTAGGCTTGCCCCGGTCGACCGTGGGCGAGCAGTACTTC. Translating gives CASSLGLPRSTVGEQYF.

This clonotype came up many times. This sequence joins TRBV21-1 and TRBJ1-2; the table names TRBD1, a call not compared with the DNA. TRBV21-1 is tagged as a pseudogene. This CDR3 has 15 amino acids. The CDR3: CASSMGAQTPYGYTF. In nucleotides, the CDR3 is TGTGCCAGCAGCATGGGGGCACAGACCCCCTATGGCTACACCTTC.